This T cell receptor beta chain appears in the sequencing data of a study of Graves' ophthalmopathy and Graves' hyperthyroidism. This clonotype was detected many times. Beta-chain TCR CDR3 regions were amplified from RNA transcripts. RT-PCR in the first round used HTBI primers; a second-round multiplex PCR followed. TCRdb re-derived calls from the multiplex PCR reads in MiXCR, one entry per CDR3 protein. The top ten hold roughly 2.3% of the sample, which has about 370,000 distinct CDR3 sequences, 15% to 20% seen once. Enrollment excluded any patients with other autoimmune diseases, uncontrolled infections, pregnancy or lactation. V trimming: 9 bases; J trimming: 0 bases; junction bases outside the gene matches: 15. The CDR3 sequence is 17 residues long. Per germline, CDR1 MDHEN and CDR2 SYDVKM.

The source is an adult woman with stable Graves' hyperthyroidism. The chain joins TRBV28 to TRBJ1-1; 8 bases agree with TRBD1. The specimen sequenced was peripheral blood. The CDR3 DNA follows: TGTGCCAGACAGGGGGAGACACCTTGCGGGATGAACACTGAAGCTTTCTTT. This encodes CARQGETPCGMNTEAFF.